The 22 T cell receptor beta chains listed next were all sequenced from one sample in a study of blood T cell repertoires in COVID-19. Produced via immunoSEQ multiplex PCR; TCRdb's table is partial and in-frame only. The repertoire has roughly 150,000 clones, about nine tenths of them found once; the top ten carry about 18%. Material: peripheral blood. The receptor set was obtained from a man in his fifties or sixties with active or convalescent COVID-19.

The DNA of the CDR3 is TGTGCCAGCAGCGACAGGTTCGGCAATCAGCCCCAGCATTTT. Protein: CASSDRFGNQPQHF. This chain joins TRBV27 and TRBJ1-5, with D perhaps TRBD1 (6 bases). The length of the CDR3 is 14 residues. The V end lost 6 bases, the J end lost 2 bases, and 11 bases lay between the germline ends. Germline lookup yields CDR1 MNHEY and CDR2 SMNVEV (reference sequence).

The J gene is TRBJ2-3, the V gene TRBV5-1, with 8 bases lining up with TRBD1. Losses at the gene ends were 6 bases for V and 4 bases for J; bases not matched to a gene: 7. There are 14 residues in the CDR3. Per germline, CDR1 SGHRS and CDR2 YFSETQ. The CDR3 loop reads CASNNRQGSDTQYF. The CDR3 DNA sequence: TGCGCCAGCAACAACCGACAGGGGTCAGATACGCAGTATTTT. Full variable domain (rest looked up from reference TRBV5-1 and TRBJ2-3): KAGVTQTPRYLIKTRGQQVTLSCSPISGHRSVSWYQQTPGQGLQFLFEYFSETQRNKGNFPGRFSGRQFSNSRSEMNVSTLELGDSALYLCASNNRQGSDTQYFGPGTRLTVL.

The chain recombines TRBV24-1 with TRBJ2-1, with D maybe TRBD2 (6 bases). V shed 1 base and J shed 8 bases, with 17 bases lying between them. CDR1 and CDR2 (germline): KGHDR, SFDVKD. The CDR3 runs 16 residues. CDR3 DNA sequence: TGTGCCACCAGTGATTTATCCCAACCTCTAGCGTATGAGCAGTTCTTC. This codes for CATSDLSQPLAYEQFF.

This sequence joins TRBV5-5 and TRBJ1-4, with 9 bases that match TRBD1. The CDR3 is 14 amino acids. CDR1 and CDR2 from the germline V gene are SGHKS and YYEKEE (reference sequence). Losses at the gene ends were 4 bases for V and 8 bases for J; bases not matched to a gene: 6. The CDR3 DNA reads as TGTGCCAGCAGCCAAAGTGGGACAGGGGAAAAACTGTTTTTT. This encodes CASSQSGTGEKLFF.

The chain recombines TRBV5-1 with TRBJ2-7, with 7 nucleotides matching TRBD2. The J segment lost 4 bases and the V segment lost 5 bases, leaving 6 bases of the junction unmatched. This CDR3 has 13 amino acids. The germline V gene encodes CDR1 SGHRS and CDR2 YFSETQ. The CDR3 sequence is CASSTGGQYEQYF. For the CDR3, the DNA is TGCGCCAGCAGTACGGGGGGTCAGTACGAGCAGTACTTC. Using reference TRBV5-1 and TRBJ2-7 for the parts outside the CDR3, the full variable domain is KAGVTQTPRYLIKTRGQQVTLSCSPISGHRSVSWYQQTPGQGLQFLFEYFSETQRNKGNFPGRFSGRQFSNSRSEMNVSTLELGDSALYLCASSTGGQYEQYFGPGTRLTVT.

This clone was observed a single time. The CDR3 reads CATSRDGGSGYTF. The DNA of the CDR3 is TGTGCCACCAGCAGAGACGGAGGGAGCGGCTACACCTTC. The chain is built from TRBV15 and TRBJ1-2; D is undetermined. CDR3 size: 13 residues. V dropped 0 bases and J dropped 8 bases, with 10 bases sitting between them. Germline assignment: CDR1 LNHNV and CDR2 YYDKDF (reference sequence).

CDR3 sequence: CASSQDLQGTGELFF. DNA of the CDR3: TGTGCCAGCAGCCAAGATCTTCAGGGGACCGGGGAGCTGTTTTTT. The chain joins TRBV4-2 to TRBJ2-2, with a possible D match to TRBD1 (6 bases). From germline, CDR1 is LGHNA and CDR2 YNFKEQ. Trimming took off 0 bases at V and 5 bases at J, with 10 bases between the two ends. CDR3 size: 15 residues.

The V gene is TRBV11-2, the J gene TRBJ1-6, with 9 nucleotides matching TRBD1. The CDR3 runs 15 residues. The V gene end was trimmed by 2 bases and the J gene end by 7 bases; junction bases not matched to a gene: 3. CDR1 and CDR2 from the germline V gene are SGHAT and FQNNGV. The CDR3 nucleotides are TGTGCCAGCAGCTTAATGGGGACAGGGAATTCACCCCTCCACTTT. This encodes CASSLMGTGNSPLHF.

The genes are TRBV6-5 and TRBJ2-2; TRBD1 agrees at 7 bases. The CDR3 sequence is 15 residues long. V lost 6 bases and J lost 0; bases outside the gene matches: 4. Germline V lookup: CDR1 MNHEY, CDR2 SVGAGI. This CDR3 is CASSETGPNTGELFF. DNA of the CDR3: TGTGCCAGCAGCGAGACAGGGCCGAACACCGGGGAGCTGTTTTTT.

The chain combines TRBV2 with TRBJ1-2; D perhaps matches TRBD1 (5 bases). V was clipped by 7 bases and J by 4 bases, with 16 bases between them. From germline, CDR1 is SNHLY and CDR2 FYNNEI. The CDR3 spans 14 residues. The CDR3 here is CASTRDRNLYGYTF. The CDR3 DNA sequence: TGTGCCAGCACTAGAGACAGAAATCTCTATGGCTACACCTTC.

V and J are TRBV7-2 and TRBJ2-6; 9 bases line up with TRBD1. V was clipped by 6 bases and J by 4 bases; unmatched bases: 13. The V gene's germline CDR1 is SGHTA and CDR2 FQGNSA. This CDR3 has 18 residues. The DNA of the CDR3 is TGTGCCAGCAGTCAAGGGTCGGGGACAGGGACCGGGGCCAACGTCCTGACTTTC. It translates to CASSQGSGTGTGANVLTF.

V is TRBV10-3 and J is TRBJ2-7, with 9 bases matching TRBD1. From germline, CDR1 is ENHRY and CDR2 SYGVKD. The CDR3 has 15 amino acids. V lost 6 bases to trimming and J lost 0 bases; unmatched junction nucleotides: 6. The CDR3 bases are TGTGCCATCAGACCGGACAGGGGAAGCTCCTACGAGCAGTACTTC. Residues: CAIRPDRGSSYEQYF.

The V call is TRBV11-3, the J call TRBJ2-3; 9 bases are shared with TRBD1. The V and J ends lost 4 bases and 0 bases, in that order; junction bases with no gene match: 5. This CDR3 is built from 16 residues. Germline V gene data show CDR1 as SGHNT and CDR2 as YENEEA. Here the CDR3 DNA reads TGTGCCAGCAGCTCACAGGGGGCGCGGAGCACAGATACGCAGTATTTT. Protein sequence: CASSSQGARSTDTQYF.

The chain couples TRBV15 to TRBJ2-7, with 11 bases matching TRBD2. The V segment lost 0 bases and the J segment 7 bases; nucleotides outside the gene matches: 11. Germline CDR1 reads LNHNV; CDR2 reads YYDKDF (reference sequence). This CDR3 region has 17 residues. CDR3 in amino acids: CATSRDQLAGAPGEQYF. CDR3 bases: TGTGCCACCAGCAGAGATCAACTAGCGGGAGCCCCGGGGGAGCAGTACTTC.

The CDR3 reads CASSYPGQGVGTEAFF. CDR3 sequence (DNA): TGTGCCAGCAGTTACCCCGGACAGGGCGTGGGCACTGAAGCTTTCTTT. The rearrangement joins TRBV6-5 to TRBJ1-1; 8 positions agree with TRBD1. With 2 bases clipped from V and 4 bases from J, the junction kept 9 bases outside the gene matches. Germline V gene sequence: CDR1 MNHEY, CDR2 SVGAGI. The CDR3 consists of 16 residues.

This clone appeared once. The chain uses TRBV6-4 and TRBJ2-2; D gene ambiguous. The germline gives CDR1 MRHNA, CDR2 SNTAGT. Trimming left V 3 bases short and J 3 bases short, with 8 bases between. This CDR3 spans 14 amino acids. CDR3 amino acids: CASSDQSYTGELFF. The CDR3 DNA sequence: TGTGCCAGCAGTGATCAGTCCTACACCGGGGAGCTGTTTTTT.

This chain links TRBV11-1 with TRBJ1-2, with 9 bases fitting TRBD1. J was trimmed by 2 bases and V by 3 bases; bases with no gene match: 1. The length of the CDR3 is 14 residues. CDR1 is SGHAT, CDR2 FQDESV, per germline (reference sequence). The CDR3 spells CASSLTGGNYGYTF. CDR3 nucleotide sequence: TGTGCCAGCAGCTTGACAGGGGGGAACTATGGCTACACCTTC.

The chain employs TRBV19 and TRBJ2-3; a possible D gene is TRBD1 (5 bases). This CDR3 is 12 amino acids long. Deletions cut 5 bases from V and 9 bases from J, with 12 bases between. Germline values: CDR1 LNHDA, CDR2 SQIVND (reference sequence). The CDR3 here is CASSPGLETQYF. CDR3 coding DNA: TGTGCCAGTAGTCCAGGGTTAGAGACGCAGTATTTT. Drawing the rest from reference TRBV19 and TRBJ2-3, the complete variable domain is DGGITQSPKYLFRKEGQNVTLSCEQNLNHDAMYWYRQDPGQGLRLIYYSQIVNDFQKGDIAEGYSVSREKKESFPLTVTSAQKNPTAFYLCASSPGLETQYFGPGTRLTVL.

This chain uses TRBV2 with TRBJ2-1; 8 bases are shared with TRBD2. The V gene end was trimmed by 5 bases and the J gene end by 0 bases; junction bases not matched to a gene: 3. The CDR3 contains 15 residues. Per the germline V gene, CDR1 is SNHLY and CDR2 is FYNNEI. Here the CDR3 reads CASSRSGSSYNEQFF. CDR3 DNA: TGTGCCAGCAGTCGGAGCGGGAGCTCCTACAATGAGCAGTTCTTC.

The sample holds one count of this clone. V usage is TRBV9 and J usage is TRBJ2-3; TRBD1 is a possible D gene (5 bases). Germline-derived CDR1 and CDR2 are SGDLS and YYNGEE. V was cut by 2 bases and J by 4 bases, with 14 bases left in between. The CDR3 runs to 15 residues. The CDR3 DNA reads TGTGCCAGCAGCGTCGGCCCAGGGAACTCAGATACGCAGTATTTT. Amino acids: CASSVGPGNSDTQYF.

J is TRBJ1-5 and V is TRBV7-9, with TRBD1 matching 8 bases. The CDR3 consists of 15 residues. Germline CDR1 SEHNR, CDR2 FQNEAQ (reference sequence). After removal of 5 bases from V and 4 bases from J, the junction contained 7 bases not matched to a gene. DNA for the CDR3: TGTGCCAGCAGCCCCGGGACAGGCCTTAATCAGCCCCAGCATTTT. Protein product: CASSPGTGLNQPQHF.

The chain carries TRBV7-9 and TRBJ1-2; tentatively, D is TRBD1 (5 bases). CDR1 is SEHNR, CDR2 FQNEAQ, per germline (reference sequence). V was pared by 4 bases and J by 6 bases, with 9 bases between. This CDR3 is built from 12 residues. The chain's CDR3 is CASSSQGDGYTF. DNA of the CDR3: TGTGCCAGCAGCTCGCAGGGTGATGGCTACACCTTC.